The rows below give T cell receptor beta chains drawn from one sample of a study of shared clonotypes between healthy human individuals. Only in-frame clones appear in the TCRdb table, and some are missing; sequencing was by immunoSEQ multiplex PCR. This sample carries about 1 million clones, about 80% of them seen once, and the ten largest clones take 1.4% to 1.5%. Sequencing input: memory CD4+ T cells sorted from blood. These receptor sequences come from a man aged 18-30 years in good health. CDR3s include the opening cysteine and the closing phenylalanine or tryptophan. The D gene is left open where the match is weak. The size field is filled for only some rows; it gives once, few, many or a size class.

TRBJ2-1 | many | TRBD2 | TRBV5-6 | TGTGCCAGCAGCCCAGCGGGGAGTTCCTACAATGAGCAGTTCTTC | CASSPAGSSYNEQFF
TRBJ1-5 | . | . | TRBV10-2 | TGCGCCAGCAGGGAAAGGGGCAATCAGCCCCAGCATTTT | CASRERGNQPQHF
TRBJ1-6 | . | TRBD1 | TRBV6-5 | TGTGCCAGCACCAGGGGGACGGATAATTCACCCCTCCACTTT | CASTRGTDNSPLHF
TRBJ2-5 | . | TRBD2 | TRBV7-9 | TGTGCCAGCAGCTTTCGGACTAGCATTGAGGGTCGCGAGACCCAGTACTTC | CASSFRTSIEGRETQYF
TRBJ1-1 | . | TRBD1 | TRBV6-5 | TGTGCCAGCAGTTACTCAACAGGGGGCGGGGGTGAAGCTTTCTTT | CASSYSTGGGGEAFF
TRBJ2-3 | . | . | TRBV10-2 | TGCGCCAGCACGCTAGCGTACACAGATACGCAGTATTTT | CASTLAYTDTQYF
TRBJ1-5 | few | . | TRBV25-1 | TGTGCCAGCAGTGAATCTAGCTACAATCAGCCCCAGCATTTT | CASSESSYNQPQHF
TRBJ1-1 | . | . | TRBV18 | TGTGCCAGCTCACCACCGACCGGGGCATACACTGAAGCTTTCTTT | CASSPPTGAYTEAFF
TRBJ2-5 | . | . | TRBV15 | TGTGCCACCAGCAAGGTGAAGGAGACCCAGTACTTC | CATSKVKETQYF
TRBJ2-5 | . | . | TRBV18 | TGTGCCAGCTCACATCAAGAGACCCAGTACTTC | CASSHQETQYF
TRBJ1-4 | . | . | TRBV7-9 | TGTGCCAGCAGCTTGATGGGGTCCTCTGGGGAAAAACTGTTTTTT | CASSLMGSSGEKLFF
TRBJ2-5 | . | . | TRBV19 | TGTGCCAGTAGCCAACAAAGGGGCGGACAGGAGACCCAGTACTTC | CASSQQRGGQETQYF
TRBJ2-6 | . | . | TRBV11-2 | TGTGCCAGCAGCCAGACCGGGACCGCTGGCGCCAACGTCCTGACTTTC | CASSQTGTAGANVLTF
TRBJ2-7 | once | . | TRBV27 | TGTGCCAGCAGTCCCCGGACTTCCTACGAGCAGTACTTC | CASSPRTSYEQYF
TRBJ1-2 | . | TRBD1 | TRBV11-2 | TGTGCCAGCAGCCCAGGGACAGGCTTTTATGGCTACACCTTC | CASSPGTGFYGYTF
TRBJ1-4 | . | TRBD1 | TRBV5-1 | TGCGCCAGCAGCTCCACCGGGACAGGGGGGGAAAAACTGTTTTTT | CASSSTGTGGEKLFF
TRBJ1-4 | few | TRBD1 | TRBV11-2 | TGTGCCAGCAGCTCTCTCCGGGCAGGGGGTCTGTTTTTT | CASSSLRAGGLFF
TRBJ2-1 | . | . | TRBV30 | TGTGCCTGGAGTGTACGGGTCTCTTCCAATGAGCAGTTCTTC | CAWSVRVSSNEQFF
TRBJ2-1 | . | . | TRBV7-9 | TGTGCCAGCAGCTTAGTACGGCTAGCGTCGGTCTACAATGAGCAGTTCTTC | CASSLVRLASVYNEQFF
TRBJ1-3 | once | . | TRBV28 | TGTGCCACCAACACAGGTTTCTCTGGAAACACCATATATTTT | CATNTGFSGNTIYF
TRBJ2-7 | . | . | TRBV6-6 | TGTGCCAGCAGTTACGGTCCCATCTCCTACGAGCAGTACTTC | CASSYGPISYEQYF
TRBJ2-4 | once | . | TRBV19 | TGTGCCAGTTCCGGGGCCAAAAACATTCAGTACTTC | CASSGAKNIQYF
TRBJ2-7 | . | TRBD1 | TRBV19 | TGTGCCAGTAGTATTACCGGGACAGGAGTCTGGGACGAGCAGTACTTC | CASSITGTGVWDEQYF
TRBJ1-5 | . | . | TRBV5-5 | TGTGCCAGTTCTTTCCGGGACAGCAATCAGCCCCAGCATTTT | CASSFRDSNQPQHF
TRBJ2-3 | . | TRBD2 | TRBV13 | TGTGCCAGCAGCTCCCTAGCGGGACTTAATCTGGACACAGATACGCAGTATTTT | CASSSLAGLNLDTDTQYF
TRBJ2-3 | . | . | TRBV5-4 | TGTGCCAGCAGCTCAAACCAGGGTTTCGGCACAGATACGCAGTATTTT | CASSSNQGFGTDTQYF
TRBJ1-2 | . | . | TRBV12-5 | TGTGCTAGTGGTTTGGGGGGACGGAACTATGGCTACACCTTC | CASGLGGRNYGYTF
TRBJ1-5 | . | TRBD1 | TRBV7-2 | TGTGCCAGCAGCTTGACAGGGGGTAGGGAGCCCCAGCATTTT | CASSLTGGREPQHF
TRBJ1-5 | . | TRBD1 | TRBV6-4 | TGTGCCAGCACCTCACAGGGGATTCGTCAGCCCCAGCATTTT | CASTSQGIRQPQHF
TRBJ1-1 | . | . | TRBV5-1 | TGCGCCAGCAGCTTCGGGGGCTCGGGAGGAGTGAACACTGAAGCTTTCTTT | CASSFGGSGGVNTEAFF
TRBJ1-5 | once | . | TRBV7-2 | TGTGCCATCCCTTACAGGGACAGCAATCAGCCCCAGCATTTT | CAIPYRDSNQPQHF
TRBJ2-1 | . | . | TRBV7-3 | TGTGCCAGCAGCTTAGACCCCAGTGGCTACAATGAGCAGTTCTTC | CASSLDPSGYNEQFF
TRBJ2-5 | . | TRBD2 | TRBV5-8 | TGTGCCAGTCCACAGGGTTTTCCGGGACTAGCGGGGGAGACCCAGTACTTC | CASPQGFPGLAGETQYF
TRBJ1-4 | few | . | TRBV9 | TGTGCCAGCAGCGTAGCTAATGAAAAACTGTTTTTT | CASSVANEKLFF